These 28 T cell receptor beta chains were sequenced from one sample in a study of shared clonotypes between healthy human individuals. Here immunoSEQ multiplex PCR was the method, and the copy in TCRdb shows in-frame clones only, minus some. The profile shows a few million clones, approximately 95% of them singletons. Source material: naive CD4+ T cells from PBMCs. The subset here: CD45RA+ positively selected. All receptors come from a man younger than 35 in good health. Some clones in this sample may be carry-over from other donors' samples.

The chain uses TRBV5-1 and TRBJ2-3, with 9 bases that match TRBD1. The V gene end was trimmed by 3 bases and the J gene end by 2 bases; junction bases not matched to a gene: 7. In germline, CDR1 is SGHRS, CDR2 YFSETQ. The CDR3 runs to 16 residues. The CDR3 DNA sequence: TGCGCCAGCAGCTCCTCGGGACAGGGCCTCACAGATACGCAGTATTTT. It codes for CASSSSGQGLTDTQYF.

As concerns this clone: This sample also contains other DNA sequences that code for the same CDR3. The chain carries TRBV7-9 and TRBJ2-7; TRBD1 agrees at 8 bases. Trimming removed 5 bases from V and 5 bases from J; junction bases left unmatched: 2. The germline gives CDR1 SEHNR, CDR2 FQNEAQ (reference sequence). CDR3 length: 12 amino acids. The CDR3 nucleotides are TGTGCCAGCAGCCTGGACAGGGACGAGCAGTACTTC. It yields the protein CASSLDRDEQYF.

The rearrangement links TRBV19 to TRBJ2-7, with 8 bases identical to TRBD1. Germline loops: CDR1 LNHDA, CDR2 SQIVND (reference sequence). V lost 3 bases and J lost 6; bases outside the gene matches: 10. The CDR3 loop spans 15 amino acids. CDR3 protein: CASSIFRTGISEQYF. Here the CDR3 DNA reads TGTGCCAGTAGTATCTTCCGGACAGGGATTAGCGAGCAGTACTTC.

This chain uses TRBV28 with TRBJ2-5, with 10 positions matching TRBD1. The CDR3 is 14 amino acids. Per the germline V gene, CDR1 is MDHEN and CDR2 is SYDVKM. V was pared by 6 bases and J by 5 bases, with 6 bases of the junction left unmatched. DNA for the CDR3: TGTGCCAGCAGGGCCGGGACAGGGGTCGAGACCCAGTACTTC. Encoded protein: CASRAGTGVETQYF.

The chain links TRBV28 to TRBJ1-3; maybe TRBD1 (5 bases). The CDR3 runs to 18 residues. V dropped 2 bases and J dropped 0 bases, with 17 bases sitting between them. Germline V gene data show CDR1 as MDHEN and CDR2 as SYDVKM. The CDR3 sequence is CASSLGSGGVHSGNTIYF. The CDR3 DNA reads as TGTGCCAGCAGTTTAGGGAGCGGAGGGGTCCACTCTGGAAACACCATATATTTT.

The CDR3 here is CASSLAAGGSLNEQFF. The CDR3 DNA follows: TGTGCCAGCAGCTTAGCAGCGGGAGGGTCCCTTAATGAGCAGTTCTTC. The chain combines TRBV7-2 with TRBJ2-1, with TRBD2 matching 10 bases. V was pared by 0 bases and J by 7 bases, with 6 bases of the junction left unmatched. The CDR3 runs to 16 residues. The germline V gene encodes CDR1 SGHTA and CDR2 FQGNSA.

V is TRBV19 and J is TRBJ1-2; TRBD1 aligns across 9 bases. CDR1 LNHDA and CDR2 SQIVND come from the germline V gene (reference sequence). This CDR3 spans 15 amino acids. Trimming took 6 bases from V and 5 from J; bases not matched to a gene: 10. The CDR3 DNA follows: TGTGCCAGTAGAACTTTCACGACAGGGGGATATGGCTACACCTTC. Protein: CASRTFTTGGYGYTF.

The chain uses TRBV28 and TRBJ1-4, with D possibly TRBD1 on 5 matching bases. Per germline, CDR1 MDHEN and CDR2 SYDVKM. Trimming took off 3 bases at V and 10 bases at J, with 15 bases between the two ends. The CDR3 is made up of 14 amino acids. The CDR3 loop is CASSLVLSGGKLFF. The DNA of the CDR3 is TGTGCCAGCAGTTTGGTGCTATCTGGGGGAAAACTGTTTTTT.

The chain combines TRBV11-2 with TRBJ2-7; D not certain. Trimming removed 5 bases at V and 3 bases at J, with 8 bases between. The CDR3 loop spans 12 amino acids. Per the germline V gene, CDR1 is SGHAT and CDR2 is FQNNGV. The CDR3 bases are TGTGCCAGCAGCGGAACGCGCTACGAGCAGTACTTC. Residues: CASSGTRYEQYF.

This clone was seen only a few times. V gene TRBV2 combines with J gene TRBJ2-2; D is perhaps TRBD1 (5 bases). The germline V gene has CDR1 SNHLY and CDR2 FYNNEI. Trimming took 7 bases from V and 0 from J, leaving 9 bases between them. This CDR3 contains 14 residues. The CDR3 DNA reads as TGTGCCAGCAAGACAGATACGAACACCGGGGAGCTGTTTTTT. Its protein is CASKTDTNTGELFF. The variable domain in full, completed from reference TRBV2 and TRBJ2-2, reads EPEVTQTPSHQVTQMGQEVILRCVPISNHLYFYWYRQILGQKVEFLVSFYNNEISEKSEIFDDQFSVERPDGSNFTLKIRSTKLEDSAMYFCASKTDTNTGELFFGEGSRLTVL.

The gene calls are TRBV27 and TRBJ1-5; the D is unclear. Trimming took 5 bases from V and 4 from J, leaving 15 bases between them. The germline V gene encodes CDR1 MNHEY and CDR2 SMNVEV (reference sequence). The CDR3 runs to 15 residues. CDR3 residues: CASSPSWGLNQPQHF. In nucleotides, the CDR3 is TGTGCCAGCAGTCCCAGCTGGGGTTTAAATCAGCCCCAGCATTTT.

V usage is TRBV19 and J usage is TRBJ1-5; D is ambiguous. The CDR3 totals 14 residues. Germline V gene data show CDR1 as LNHDA and CDR2 as SQIVND (reference sequence). Trimming took off 3 bases at V and 1 base at J, with 7 bases between the two ends. The CDR3 DNA reads TGTGCCAGTAGTATCTTTCTGAGCAATCAGCCCCAGCATTTT. It yields the protein CASSIFLSNQPQHF. Combining the CDR3 with reference TRBV19 and TRBJ1-5 gives the whole variable domain DGGITQSPKYLFRKEGQNVTLSCEQNLNHDAMYWYRQDPGQGLRLIYYSQIVNDFQKGDIAEGYSVSREKKESFPLTVTSAQKNPTAFYLCASSIFLSNQPQHFGDGTRLSIL.

The chain combines TRBV28 with TRBJ2-7; 8 bases align to TRBD2. Losses at the gene ends were 11 bases for V and 7 bases for J; bases not matched to a gene: 16. Germline values: CDR1 MDHEN, CDR2 SYDVKM. CDR3 size: 14 residues. CDR3 nucleotide sequence: TGTGCCGCCGGTCCGGAGCGGGAGCTTGGAGAGCAGTACTTC. Amino acids: CAAGPERELGEQYF.

V usage is TRBV2 and J usage is TRBJ2-1, with 7 positions matching TRBD2. The CDR3 length is 11 residues. Per the germline V gene, CDR1 is SNHLY and CDR2 is FYNNEI. This CDR3 is CARGSVSEQFF. The CDR3 DNA reads TGTGCGCGGGGGAGCGTAAGTGAGCAGTTCTTC.

As concerns this clone: The sample contains more than one DNA sequence encoding this CDR3. The V and J genes are TRBV6-5 and TRBJ2-5; TRBD1 or TRBD2 may be the D gene (5 bases each). The ends were cut back, 2 bases at V and 5 bases at J, with 15 bases in the middle. From germline, CDR1 is MNHEY and CDR2 SVGAGI. The CDR3 is 15 residues long. The CDR3 sequence is CASSYGRGLGETQYF. The CDR3 DNA follows: TGTGCCAGCAGTTACGGACGGGGCCTGGGGGAGACCCAGTACTTC.

The V and J genes are TRBV15 and TRBJ1-1; D is perhaps TRBD1 (5 bases). This CDR3 is built from 18 residues. The V end was cut by 3 bases, the J end by 6 bases, with 26 bases between. Per the germline V gene, CDR1 is LNHNV and CDR2 is YYDKDF (reference sequence). The CDR3 protein is CATSSIGRVTSGHAEAFF. The DNA for the CDR3 is TGTGCCACCAGCAGTATCGGCAGGGTGACGTCCGGACACGCTGAAGCTTTCTTT.

The V call is TRBV29-1, the J call TRBJ2-7, with 12 bases that match TRBD2. CDR3 size: 15 residues. V dropped 4 bases and J dropped 3; count of bases not matched to a gene: 7. CDR1 SQVTM and CDR2 ANQGSEA come from the germline V gene. The DNA of the CDR3 is TGCAGCGTTGGGAGACTAGCGGGAGTTATCTACGAGCAGTACTTC. Translating it yields CSVGRLAGVIYEQYF.

The genes are TRBV4-1 and TRBJ2-2, with D maybe TRBD1 (6 bases). This CDR3 contains 18 residues. Per germline, CDR1 MGHRA and CDR2 YSYEKL. Trimming stripped 1 base from V and 2 bases from J, with 17 bases between. The CDR3 spells CASSQGGRGGINTGELFF. In DNA, the CDR3 is TGCGCCAGCAGCCAAGGTGGCAGAGGGGGAATAAACACCGGGGAGCTGTTTTTT.

The chain combines TRBV28 with TRBJ2-3; a possible D gene is TRBD1 (5 bases). The V gene lost 7 bases and the J gene lost 2 bases, with 16 bases spanning the gap. This CDR3 has 15 residues. Germline lookup yields CDR1 MDHEN and CDR2 SYDVKM. This chain's CDR3 is CASNFIQGVTDTQYF. CDR3 bases: TGTGCCAGCAACTTCATCCAGGGTGTCACAGATACGCAGTATTTT.

This sequence joins TRBV28 and TRBJ2-5, with D tentatively TRBD1 (5 bases). The CDR3 sequence is 14 residues long. Deletions cut 3 bases from V and 4 bases from J, with 12 bases between. CDR1 and CDR2 (germline): MDHEN, SYDVKM. Here the CDR3 reads CASSFRTGSETQYF. The DNA for the CDR3 is TGTGCCAGCAGTTTCAGAACAGGCTCAGAGACCCAGTACTTC.

The DNA of the CDR3 is TGTGCCAGCAGCTACCGAGACAGGGTATATGGCTACACCTTC. As protein: CASSYRDRVYGYTF. J is TRBJ1-2 and V is TRBV11-2; TRBD1 agrees at 7 bases. With V trimmed by 4 bases and J by 5 bases, 7 bases remained unmatched. Per the germline V gene, CDR1 is SGHAT and CDR2 is FQNNGV. The CDR3 sequence is 14 residues long.

This clone was picked up one time. The chain couples TRBV11-2 to TRBJ2-1; 13 bases line up with TRBD2. CDR3 size: 16 residues. The germline CDR1 and CDR2 sequences are SGHAT and FQNNGV. Trimming at V came to 1 base and at J to 9 bases, leaving 6 bases not matched to a gene. The CDR3 DNA is TGTGCCAGCAGCTTAGCGACTAGCGGGAGGAGGGGTGAGCAGTTCTTC. Protein: CASSLATSGRRGEQFF.

This chain connects TRBV4-1 to TRBJ1-2, with D uncertain. This CDR3 is built from 16 residues. Trimming removed 1 base from V and 5 bases from J, with 17 bases in between. Germline CDR1 MGHRA, CDR2 YSYEKL. The CDR3 here is CASSQGERSLGYGYTF. The CDR3 DNA is TGCGCCAGCAGCCAAGGGGAGCGGTCCCTGGGGTATGGCTACACCTTC.

To note about this clone: Other DNA sequences in the same sample also yield this CDR3. The chain has TRBV5-1 and TRBJ1-2, with a possible D match to TRBD1 (5 bases). V dropped 0 bases and J dropped 8 bases, with 11 bases sitting between them. Germline-derived CDR1 and CDR2 are SGHRS and YFSETQ. The CDR3 length is 13 residues. In DNA, the CDR3 is TGCGCCAGCAGCTTGGTAGGAGGGGACGGCTACACCTTC. This sequence encodes CASSLVGGDGYTF.

The gene calls are TRBV5-6 and TRBJ1-3; D ambiguous. V lost 0 bases and J 1 base, leaving 8 bases between the germline ends. This CDR3 has 15 residues. Germline V gives CDR1 SGHDT, CDR2 YYEEEE. CDR3 sequence reads: CASSLAEGSGNTIYF. CDR3 nucleotides: TGTGCCAGCAGCTTGGCCGAGGGATCTGGAAACACCATATATTTT.

The chain is built from TRBV28 and TRBJ2-3; D might be TRBD2 (6 bases). The CDR3 covers 12 residues. The ends were cut back, 5 bases at V and 10 bases at J, with 13 bases in the middle. Germline values: CDR1 MDHEN, CDR2 SYDVKM. CDR3: CASSLTSIAQYF. In DNA, the CDR3 is TGTGCCAGCAGTCTTACTAGCATAGCGCAGTATTTT.

V gene TRBV11-2 combines with J gene TRBJ2-5, with D unresolved. V dropped 1 base and J dropped 2 bases, with 11 bases sitting between them. The CDR3 sequence is 15 residues long. Germline V gives CDR1 SGHAT, CDR2 FQNNGV. In DNA, the CDR3 is TGTGCCAGCAGCTTAGGAGTCACGCCTCAAGAGACCCAGTACTTC. It yields the protein CASSLGVTPQETQYF.

The chain couples TRBV28 to TRBJ2-1; TRBD2 aligns across 12 bases. CDR1 MDHEN and CDR2 SYDVKM come from the germline V gene. The CDR3 consists of 15 residues. Germline trimming cut 5 bases from V and 3 bases from J; bases unmatched to any gene: 2. The DNA for the CDR3 is TGTGCCAGCAGTGTACTAGCGGGAGGCTACAATGAGCAGTTCTTC. Protein sequence: CASSVLAGGYNEQFF.